The clone carrying this TCR beta chain has a handful of counts. The antigen is unknown. At one end, the junction sequence differs from germline, possibly due to a read error. The TCR library protocol attached unique molecular identifiers to the individual cDNA molecules. MiXCR, applied by TCRdb to the 5' RACE reads, yields one record per CDR3 protein. The sample carries tens of thousands of distinct CDR3 sequences, about 10% recorded once. This sample was included in a study of early T cells in non-severe SARS-CoV-2 infection. For the study at large: Chains from this unsorted whole-blood bulk RNA could not be paired.

Points from the study as a whole: VDJdb matching skewed toward anti-spike CD8 responses, missing private and CD4 specificities.

The sequence was obtained from an adult who was a healthcare worker with PCR-confirmed SARS-CoV-2 infection or an uninfected control (not recorded which). Sample: whole blood.

CDR3 sequence (DNA): TGTGCCGGCAGCTTAACAGGGCCAGATACGCAGTATTTT. It is translated as CAGSLTGPDTQYF. V gene TRBV7-2 combines with J gene TRBJ2-3; maybe TRBD1 (6 bases). The CDR3 sequence is 13 residues long. In germline, CDR1 is SGHTA, CDR2 FQGNSA.